The 15 T cell receptor beta chains reported below all come from one sample, sequenced in a study of T-cell memory formation after mild COVID-19 (dated by TCRdb to the early 2020s). Library preparation employed 5' RACE. The sequencing machine was an Illumina NovaSeq 6000. The public reads were run again by TCRdb, first through fastp at Q25 and then through MiXCR, and only productive beta chains were kept. Rows matching on CDR3 protein sequence are summarized as one entry with the most common DNA and genes. The sample table records fewer than 200,000 distinct CDR3 sequences; over 20% of these occur just once. Of the sample, roughly 24% is held by the ten largest clones. Sequencing used PBMCs or a T cell subset sorted from them (not recorded which). The receptors originated from an adult woman who had mild COVID-19 (a few samples of this study predate the infection). The sample titles of this study are shuffled in the database, so cell type and time point are left out; the donor was told from shared clones.

This clonotype occurred a few times. V and J are TRBV19 and TRBJ2-7, with TRBD1 matching over 9 bases. The CDR3 runs to 15 residues. The germline V gene encodes CDR1 LNHDA and CDR2 SQIVND (reference sequence). J lost 5 bases, V lost 4 bases, and 9 bases had no gene match. The CDR3 DNA reads as TGTGCCAGTAGTAACGACAGGGGGATGATCGACGAGCAGTACTTC. It yields the protein CASSNDRGMIDEQYF.

Regarding this clonotype: At one of its ends the junction is not consistent with the germline gene, which may arise from a read error. Here the CDR3 reads CIVDFSEGQFF. The CDR3 DNA sequence: TGCATCGTTGATTTTTCGGAGGGGCAGTTCTTC. J is TRBJ2-1 and V is TRBV29-1, with D tentatively TRBD2 (6 bases). The CDR3 is 11 residues long. Germline CDR1 SQVTM, CDR2 ANQGSEA.

This clonotype was counted only a few times. The CDR3 is CATSPGTGNVLTF. Written as DNA, the CDR3 is TGTGCCACCAGCCCCGGGACAGGCAACGTCCTGACTTTC. The chain joins TRBV24-1 to TRBJ2-6; 8 bases map to TRBD1. This CDR3 has 13 residues. J lost 9 bases, V lost 7 bases, and 4 bases had no gene match. The V gene's germline CDR1 is KGHDR and CDR2 SFDVKD.

The chain has TRBV6-5 and TRBJ1-6, with D uncertain. The CDR3 runs to 13 residues. With 1 base removed from V and 8 bases from J, the gap between germline ends came to 6 bases. Germline V gene sequence: CDR1 MNHEY, CDR2 SVGAGI. The CDR3 spells CASSYYLDSPLHF. DNA of the CDR3: TGTGCCAGCAGTTACTATCTGGATTCACCCCTCCACTTT.

This clonotype was observed a few times. V is TRBV5-1 and J is TRBJ2-1; tentatively, D is TRBD1 or TRBD2 (5 bases each). Trimming cost V 3 bases and J 2 bases, with 21 bases left between them. Germline V CDR1 and CDR2: SGHRS, YFSETQ. This CDR3 has 18 amino acids. CDR3 sequence reads: CASSSKSYGDGAYNEQFF. CDR3 bases: TGCGCCAGCAGCTCTAAAAGCTACGGGGACGGGGCCTACAATGAGCAGTTCTTC.

The chain combines TRBV20-1 with TRBJ2-7, with D maybe TRBD1 (6 bases). CDR3 size: 13 residues. Germline values: CDR1 DFQATT, CDR2 SNEGSKA (reference sequence). Trimming removed 2 bases from V and 5 bases from J, with 13 bases in between. The CDR3 DNA reads TGCAGTGCTAGACCCCTAGGACAGAACGAGCAGTACTTC. It specifies CSARPLGQNEQYF.

V usage is TRBV7-2 and J usage is TRBJ2-7, with D perhaps TRBD2 (5 bases). CDR3 length: 14 amino acids. Deletions cut 3 bases from V and 4 bases from J, with 13 bases between. Germline loops: CDR1 SGHTA, CDR2 FQGNSA. The CDR3 protein is CASSFGLGSYEQYF. The CDR3 nucleotides read TGTGCCAGCAGCTTTGGCCTAGGGAGTTACGAGCAGTACTTC. The whole variable domain, filled in from reference TRBV7-2 and TRBJ2-7, reads GAGVSQSPSNKVTEKGKDVELRCDPISGHTALYWYRQSLGQGLEFLIYFQGNSAPDKSGLPSDRFSAERTGGSVSTLTIQRTQQEDSAVYLCASSFGLGSYEQYFGPGTRLTVT.

This rearrangement joins TRBV6-5 to TRBJ2-5; 9 bases are shared with TRBD2. The junction had 15 bases not matched to a gene; V was cut back by 6 bases and J by 7 bases. The CDR3 runs 16 residues. Germline assignment: CDR1 MNHEY and CDR2 SVGAGI. CDR3 protein: CASSRGGGIVSGTQYF. The CDR3 nucleotides are TGTGCCAGCAGCCGCGGGGGGGGAATTGTGTCGGGGACCCAGTACTTC.

This clonotype was seen a handful of times. A read error may account for a junction end that differs from germline. This rearrangement joins TRBV12-3 or TRBV12-4 to TRBJ1-1; the D gene is possibly TRBD1 (5 bases). The CDR3 totals 12 residues. The CDR3 nucleotides are TGTGCCAGCAGCTTGGGGACTGGGAGACTGGAGTTT. It translates to CASSLGTGRLEF.

The genes are TRBV7-6 and TRBJ2-3; D is perhaps TRBD2 (5 bases). In germline, CDR1 is SGHVS, CDR2 FNYEAQ. Trimming took 3 bases from V and 1 from J, leaving 8 bases between them. This CDR3 contains 14 residues. The CDR3 loop reads CASSFNGGTDTQYF. CDR3 coding DNA: TGTGCCAGCAGCTTCAACGGGGGCACAGATACGCAGTATTTT.

This clonotype occurred a few times. J is TRBJ2-1 and V is TRBV6-4; TRBD1 matches at 10 bases. CDR1 MRHNA and CDR2 SNTAGT come from the germline V gene. The CDR3 spans 15 residues. Germline trimming cut 0 bases from V and 9 bases from J; bases unmatched to any gene: 5. CDR3 bases: TGTGCCAGCAGTGACTCGAGACAGGGGGCGAGTGAGCAGTTCTTC. Its translation is CASSDSRQGASEQFF.

V and J are TRBV18 and TRBJ1-1, with 7 bases fitting TRBD1. V trimming: 4 bases; J trimming: 3 bases; junction bases outside the gene matches: 5. The germline V gene has CDR1 KGHSH and CDR2 LQKENI. CDR3 length: 14 amino acids. The CDR3: CASSRRQGDTEAFF. The CDR3 nucleotides read TGTGCCAGCTCACGTCGACAGGGAGACACTGAAGCTTTCTTT. The whole variable domain, remainder taken from reference TRBV18 and TRBJ1-1, is NAGVMQNPRHLVRRRGQEARLRCSPMKGHSHVYWYRQLPEEGLKFMVYLQKENIIDESGMPKERFSAEFPKEGPSILRIQQVVRGDSAAYFCASSRRQGDTEAFFGQGTRLTVV.

This sequence joins TRBV7-9 and TRBJ2-1; 11 nucleotides line up with TRBD2. Germline trimming cut 5 bases from V and 4 bases from J; bases unmatched to any gene: 7. Germline CDR1 and CDR2: SEHNR and FQNEAQ (reference sequence). The CDR3 loop spans 16 amino acids. CDR3 in DNA: TGTGCCAGCAGCCCCACTAGCGGGAGCCTGTACAATGAGCAGTTCTTC. It specifies CASSPTSGSLYNEQFF.

V usage is TRBV7-9 and J usage is TRBJ1-2, with D unclear. The CDR3 has 14 residues. CDR1 SEHNR and CDR2 FQNEAQ come from the germline V gene (reference sequence). V shed 11 bases and J shed 0 bases, with 16 bases lying between them. Here the CDR3 DNA reads TGTGCCGTCTTATTCCTGAGCCCTAACTATGGCTACACCTTC. This translates into CAVLFLSPNYGYTF.

This clonotype was recorded a few times. The chain is built from TRBV7-9 and TRBJ1-6; D is possibly TRBD1 (6 bases). The V gene lost 4 bases and the J gene lost 10 bases, with 11 bases spanning the gap. CDR1 and CDR2 (germline): SEHNR, FQNEAQ (reference sequence). The CDR3 covers 13 residues. CDR3 protein: CASSYNRDSPLHF. In DNA form, the CDR3 reads TGTGCCAGCAGCTACAACAGGGACTCACCCCTCCACTTT.